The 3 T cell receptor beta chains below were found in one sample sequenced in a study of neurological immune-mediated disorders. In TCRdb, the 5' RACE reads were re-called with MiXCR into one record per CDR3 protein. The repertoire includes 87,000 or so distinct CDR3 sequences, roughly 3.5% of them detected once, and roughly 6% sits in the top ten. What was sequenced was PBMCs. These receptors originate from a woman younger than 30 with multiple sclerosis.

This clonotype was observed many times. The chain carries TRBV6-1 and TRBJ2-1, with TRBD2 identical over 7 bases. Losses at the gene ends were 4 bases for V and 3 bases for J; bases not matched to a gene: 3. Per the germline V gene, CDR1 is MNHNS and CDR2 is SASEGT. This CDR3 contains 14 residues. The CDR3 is CASSGWTSYNEQFF. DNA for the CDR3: TGTGCCAGCAGTGGATGGACTAGCTACAATGAGCAGTTCTTC.

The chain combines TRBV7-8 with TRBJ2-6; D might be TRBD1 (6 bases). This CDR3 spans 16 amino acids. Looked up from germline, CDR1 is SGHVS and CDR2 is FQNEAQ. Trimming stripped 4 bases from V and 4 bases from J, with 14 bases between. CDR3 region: CASSSSPQGGANVLTF. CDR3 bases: TGTGCCAGCAGCTCCTCCCCCCAGGGGGGGGCCAACGTCCTGACTTTC.

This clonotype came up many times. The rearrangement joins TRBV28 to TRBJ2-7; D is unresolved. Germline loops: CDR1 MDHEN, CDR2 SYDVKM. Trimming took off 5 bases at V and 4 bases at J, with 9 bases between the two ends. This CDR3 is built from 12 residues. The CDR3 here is CASSLLQYEQYF. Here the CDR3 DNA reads TGTGCCAGCAGTCTCCTTCAATACGAGCAGTACTTC.